This record covers a single T cell receptor (beta chain). Trimming shortened V by 0 bases and J by 4 bases, and 7 bases separated the two germline ends. The CDR3 loop spans 13 amino acids. Germline V CDR1 and CDR2: SGDLS, YYNGEE. This specimen comes from a study of Tregs in tolerant kidney transplant recipients. Produced via immunoSEQ multiplex PCR; TCRdb's table is partial and in-frame only. The table includes under 20,000 clones, 80% to 90% detected once. This chain links TRBV9 with TRBJ1-2, with unresolved D. The TCR was taken from a human donor in good health. The sample consisted of Tregs from blood. The CDR3 coding sequence is TGTGCCAGCAGCGTAGGAAGTGGCTATGGCTACACCTTC. It translates to CASSVGSGYGYTF.